Given below is one T cell receptor (beta chain) in context. The data were obtained in a study of shared clonotypes between healthy human individuals. Turning to the study itself: Each donor contributed plates that comprised three CD4 naive, three CD4 memory, two CD8 naive and one CD8 memory.

This CDR3 is 14 amino acids long. Trimming at V came to 5 bases and at J to 5 bases, leaving 4 bases not matched to a gene. Germline CDR1 WNHNN, CDR2 SYGVQD (reference sequence). An assay was performed, and its level was deep. TCRdb keeps only in-frame clones here, not all; method: immunoSEQ multiplex PCR. The sample contains about 980,000 clones, more than 75% of which appear only once. This chain uses TRBV10-1 with TRBJ2-2, with 8 bases identical to TRBD1. This sequence was found in a man aged 18 to 35 in good health. What was sequenced was memory CD4+ T cells sorted from blood. Subset indicated: CD45RA-negative fraction. The CDR3 is CASSPGGSTGELFF. The CDR3 nucleotides are TGCGCCAGCAGTCCAGGGGGCTCTACCGGGGAGCTGTTTTTT.